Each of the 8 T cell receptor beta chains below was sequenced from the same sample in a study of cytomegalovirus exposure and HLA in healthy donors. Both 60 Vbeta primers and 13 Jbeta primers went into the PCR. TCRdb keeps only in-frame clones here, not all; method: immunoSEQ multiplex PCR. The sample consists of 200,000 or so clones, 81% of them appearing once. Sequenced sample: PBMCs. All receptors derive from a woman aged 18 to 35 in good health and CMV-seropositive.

CDR3 in amino acids: CASSSSGTYNEQFF. CDR3 DNA sequence: TGTGCCAGCAGTTCTAGCGGAACCTACAATGAGCAGTTCTTC. V gene TRBV2 combines with J gene TRBJ2-1; TRBD2 matches 7 bases. Germline values: CDR1 SNHLY, CDR2 FYNNEI. The trim removed 5 bases at V and 2 bases at J, leaving 3 bases unmatched. The CDR3 runs to 14 residues.

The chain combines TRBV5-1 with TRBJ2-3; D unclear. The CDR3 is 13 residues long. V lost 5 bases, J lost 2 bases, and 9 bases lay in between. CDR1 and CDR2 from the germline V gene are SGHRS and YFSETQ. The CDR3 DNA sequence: TGCGCCAGCAGTCTTCGAGACACAGATACGCAGTATTTT. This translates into CASSLRDTDTQYF.

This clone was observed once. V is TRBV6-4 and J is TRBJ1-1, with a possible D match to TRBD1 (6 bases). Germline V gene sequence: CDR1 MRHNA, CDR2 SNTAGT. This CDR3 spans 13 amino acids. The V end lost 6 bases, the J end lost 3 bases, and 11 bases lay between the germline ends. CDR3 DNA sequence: TGTGCCAGCAGCAGGGGTCGTGACACTGAAGCTTTCTTT. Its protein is CASSRGRDTEAFF.

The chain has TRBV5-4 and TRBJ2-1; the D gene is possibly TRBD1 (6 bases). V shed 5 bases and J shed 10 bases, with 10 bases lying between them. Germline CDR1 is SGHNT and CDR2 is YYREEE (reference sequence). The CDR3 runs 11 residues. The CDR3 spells CASSNRVEQFF. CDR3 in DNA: TGTGCCAGCAGTAACAGGGTCGAGCAGTTCTTC. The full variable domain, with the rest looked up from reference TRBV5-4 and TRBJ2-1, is ETGVTQSPTHLIKTRGQQVTLRCSSQSGHNTVSWYQQALGQGPQFIFQYYREEENGRGNFPPRFSGLQFPNYSSELNVNALELDDSALYLCASSNRVEQFFGPGTRLTVL.

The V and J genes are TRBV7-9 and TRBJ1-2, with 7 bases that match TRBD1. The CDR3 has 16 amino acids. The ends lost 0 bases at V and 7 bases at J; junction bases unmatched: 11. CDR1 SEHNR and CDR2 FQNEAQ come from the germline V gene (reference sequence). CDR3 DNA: TGTGCCAGCAGCTTAGCGGCCGGGACGACAGGGTTTGGCTACACCTTC. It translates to CASSLAAGTTGFGYTF.

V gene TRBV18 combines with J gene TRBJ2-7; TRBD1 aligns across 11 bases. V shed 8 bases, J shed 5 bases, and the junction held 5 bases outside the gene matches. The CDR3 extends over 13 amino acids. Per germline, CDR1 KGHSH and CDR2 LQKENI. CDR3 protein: CASGTGQGDEQYF. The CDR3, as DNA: TGTGCCAGCGGGACGGGACAGGGGGACGAGCAGTACTTC.

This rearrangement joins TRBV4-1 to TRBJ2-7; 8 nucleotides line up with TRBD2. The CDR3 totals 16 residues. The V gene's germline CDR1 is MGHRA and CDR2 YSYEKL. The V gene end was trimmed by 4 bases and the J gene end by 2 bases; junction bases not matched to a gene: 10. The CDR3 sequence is CASSPPGGPPTYEQYF. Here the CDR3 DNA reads TGCGCCAGCAGCCCACCGGGAGGGCCCCCCACCTACGAGCAGTACTTC.

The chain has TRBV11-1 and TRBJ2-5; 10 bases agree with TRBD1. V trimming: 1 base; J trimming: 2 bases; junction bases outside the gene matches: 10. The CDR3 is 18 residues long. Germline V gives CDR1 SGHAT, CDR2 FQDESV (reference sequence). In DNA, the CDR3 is TGTGCCAGCAGCTTAGATCTACCGGGACAGGGGTGGCAAGAGACCCAGTACTTC. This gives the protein CASSLDLPGQGWQETQYF.